This T cell receptor beta chain was documented in a study of cytomegalovirus exposure and HLA in healthy donors. Study-wide results and limits: When the data were analyzed later, several of the most significant clusters appeared to be linked to common viral pathogens.

CDR1 and CDR2 from the germline V gene are SGHRS and YFSETQ. CDR3 length equals 17 residues. On this clone: Its target is unknown. The junction departs from germline at one end; a sequencing error may be responsible.

Use of 60 Vbeta and 13 Jbeta primers characterized the PCR. The protocol was immunoSEQ multiplex PCR, while the TCRdb copy is restricted to in-frame clones and leaves out a portion. The sample records 130,000 to 150,000 clones, roughly 79% being singletons. The clonotype originates from a male donor in good health and CMV-seronegative. Sequenced: PBMCs. The V call is TRBV5-1, the J call TRBJ1-2; 9 bases line up with TRBD1. The DNA of the CDR3 is TGCGCCAGCAGCTTGGTGGAGGGACAGGGTACTAACTATGGCTACCCCTTC. It codes for CASSLVEGQGTNYGYPF.